One and the same sample provided the 25 T cell receptor beta chains below, sequenced in a study of T cells in narcolepsy. Generated by immunoSEQ multiplex PCR, the TCRdb table keeps only in-frame clones and is missing some. The sample includes roughly 35,000 clones, about 85% of them seen just once. Specimen: CD45RA- memory CD4+ T cells from PBMCs. These receptors were collected from a human donor with narcolepsy.

The gene calls are TRBV25-1 and TRBJ1-2; D is possibly TRBD1 (5 bases). From germline, CDR1 is MGHDK and CDR2 SYGVNS. The CDR3 contains 12 residues. Trimming shortened V by 11 bases and J by 8 bases, and 18 bases separated the two germline ends. CDR3: CAVGTVGWGYTF. The DNA of the CDR3 is TGTGCCGTCGGGACGGTGGGTTGGGGCTACACCTTC.

This chain uses TRBV28 with TRBJ2-7, with TRBD1 matching over 7 bases. This CDR3 is 14 amino acids long. Germline V gives CDR1 MDHEN, CDR2 SYDVKM. Losses at the gene ends were 5 bases for V and 5 bases for J; bases not matched to a gene: 9. CDR3 DNA: TGTGCCAGCAGTCGTGACAGGGTAGTACACGAGCAGTACTTC. Translated, it gives CASSRDRVVHEQYF.

The J gene is TRBJ1-6, the V gene TRBV7-2; D unresolved. The V gene's germline CDR1 is SGHTA and CDR2 FQGNSA. CDR3 size: 13 residues. Deletions cut 6 bases from V and 5 bases from J, with 8 bases between. Written as DNA, the CDR3 is TGTGCCAGCAGGGTGTGGGATAATTCACCCCTCCACTTT. It encodes CASRVWDNSPLHF.

This CDR3 reads CASSSSWGPTYEQYF. The CDR3, as DNA: TGTGCCAGCAGCTCTTCTTGGGGACCCACCTACGAGCAGTACTTC. The chain joins TRBV7-2 to TRBJ2-7, with D possibly being TRBD1 or TRBD2 (5 bases each). V was cut by 4 bases and J by 2 bases, with 15 bases left in between. This CDR3 has 15 residues. Germline V lookup: CDR1 SGHTA, CDR2 FQGNSA.

The rearrangement links TRBV15 to TRBJ1-2; 12 positions match TRBD1. Germline CDR1 is LNHNV and CDR2 is YYDKDF (reference sequence). J was trimmed by 3 bases and V by 4 bases; bases with no gene match: 9. This CDR3 comprises 17 residues. CDR3: CATSKNPGTGGDYGYTF. In nucleotides, the CDR3 is TGTGCCACCAGCAAAAACCCCGGGACAGGGGGCGACTATGGCTACACCTTC. The full variable domain, in which reference TRBV15 and TRBJ1-2 provide the parts outside the CDR3, is DAMVIQNPRYQVTQFGKPVTLSCSQTLNHNVMYWYQQKSSQAPKLLFHYYDKDFNNEADTPDNFQSRRPNTSFCFLDIRSPGLGDTAMYLCATSKNPGTGGDYGYTFGSGTRLTVV.

This clone was detected only once. The rearrangement uses TRBV30 and TRBJ1-2; tentatively, D is TRBD1 (5 bases). The germline V gene has CDR1 GTSNPN and CDR2 SVGIG (reference sequence). The length of the CDR3 is 15 residues. V gave up 0 bases and J gave up 5 bases, with 16 bases separating them. The CDR3 here is CAWSVRGGAFYGYTF. For the CDR3, the DNA is TGTGCCTGGAGTGTACGGGGCGGAGCCTTTTATGGCTACACCTTC.

The chain has TRBV28 and TRBJ2-1; 12 bases match TRBD2. The germline V gene has CDR1 MDHEN and CDR2 SYDVKM. Trimming at V came to 9 bases and at J to 5 bases, leaving 8 bases not matched to a gene. CDR3 size: 15 residues. The CDR3, as DNA: TGTGCCAGTAACAAACTAGCGGGGGGTGACAATGAGCAGTTCTTC. It encodes CASNKLAGGDNEQFF.

The rearrangement links TRBV30 to TRBJ1-2; weak D call: TRBD1 (5 bases). The CDR3 has 15 amino acids. V lost 1 base and J 2 bases, leaving 14 bases between the germline ends. Germline V gene lookup returns CDR1 GTSNPN and CDR2 SVGIG (reference sequence). Here the CDR3 reads CAWSGVTDINYGYTF. CDR3 DNA sequence: TGTGCCTGGAGTGGGGTTACGGACATAAACTATGGCTACACCTTC.

This chain joins TRBV5-1 and TRBJ2-7, with D hard to call. Trimming stripped 0 bases from V and 6 bases from J, with 7 bases between. Germline lookup yields CDR1 SGHRS and CDR2 YFSETQ. CDR3 length: 12 residues. The CDR3 DNA follows: TGCGCCAGCAGCTTGGAAGCTGGCGAGCAGTACTTC. This gives the protein CASSLEAGEQYF.

Concerning this clone itself: The sample holds other DNA sequences that translate to the same CDR3. The chain joins TRBV30 to TRBJ1-3; D is uncertain. The germline gives CDR1 GTSNPN, CDR2 SVGIG (reference sequence). Trimming removed 0 bases from V and 0 bases from J, with 9 bases in between. This CDR3 region has 15 residues. The CDR3 spells CAWSVAGTSGNTIYF. CDR3 nucleotides: TGTGCCTGGAGTGTAGCAGGAACCTCTGGAAACACCATATATTTT.

Only one count was recorded for this clone. The chain employs TRBV19 and TRBJ2-3; no firm D call. V lost 7 bases and J lost 0, with 14 bases in between. This CDR3 has 15 amino acids. CDR1 is LNHDA, CDR2 SQIVND, per germline (reference sequence). CDR3 in DNA: TGTGCCAGTACCACCCGGGCGACTAGCACAGATACGCAGTATTTT. Its translation: CASTTRATSTDTQYF.

The rearrangement joins TRBV29-1 to TRBJ2-5; D not resolved. The J call could be wrong; TRBJ2-7 is a better fit for the DNA end. The CDR3 is made up of 13 amino acids. Germline-derived CDR1 and CDR2 are SQVTM and ANQGSEA. For the CDR3, the DNA is TGCAGCGTCGTAGGTAAGGCCACCTACGAGCAGTACTTC. Translated: CSVVGKATYEQYF.

This clone was seen a single time. This sequence joins TRBV19 and TRBJ1-1, with D possibly being TRBD1 (5 bases). Germline V lookup: CDR1 LNHDA, CDR2 SQIVND (reference sequence). The CDR3 has 13 residues. The ends were cut back, 3 bases at V and 9 bases at J, with 14 bases in the middle. DNA for the CDR3: TGTGCCAGTAGTATGAACCGGGGCTCGAAAGCTTTCTTT. Residues: CASSMNRGSKAFF.

The rearrangement uses TRBV6-6 and TRBJ2-2, with 14 bases aligning to TRBD2. Germline assignment: CDR1 MNHNY and CDR2 SVGAGI (reference sequence). The CDR3 is 15 amino acids. After removal of 5 bases from V and 5 bases from J, the junction contained 1 base not matched to a gene. The CDR3 DNA reads TGTGCCAGCAGTCGGACTAGCGGGGGGACCGGGGAGCTGTTTTTT. Its translation is CASSRTSGGTGELFF.

This sequence joins TRBV5-1 and TRBJ1-1; unclear D gene. CDR1 and CDR2 (germline): SGHRS, YFSETQ. V lost 8 bases and J lost 0, with 8 bases in between. This CDR3 has 12 residues. Written as DNA, the CDR3 is TGCGCCAGTAAAACAGTGAACACTGAAGCTTTCTTT. This gives the protein CASKTVNTEAFF. The whole variable domain, filled in from reference TRBV5-1 and TRBJ1-1, reads KAGVTQTPRYLIKTRGQQVTLSCSPISGHRSVSWYQQTPGQGLQFLFEYFSETQRNKGNFPGRFSGRQFSNSRSEMNVSTLELGDSALYLCASKTVNTEAFFGQGTRLTVV.

By share, this clone counts as medium-sized. The chain combines TRBV7-2 with TRBJ1-1; D not certain. The CDR3 is made up of 12 amino acids. V was clipped by 5 bases and J by 7 bases, with 11 bases between them. In germline, CDR1 is SGHTA, CDR2 FQGNSA. The CDR3 sequence is CASSQLAGEAFF. CDR3 in DNA: TGTGCCAGCAGCCAGCTAGCGGGTGAAGCTTTCTTT.

The J gene is TRBJ1-3, the V gene TRBV5-1; D remains ambiguous. Between the trimmed V and J ends, which lost 2 bases and 0 bases, there was a span of 6 bases. From germline, CDR1 is SGHRS and CDR2 YFSETQ. This CDR3 spans 14 amino acids. The CDR3 DNA reads as TGCGCCAGCAGCTTAAATCTCTCTGGAAACACCATATATTTT. Translated, it gives CASSLNLSGNTIYF.

This clone was counted a few times. The V and J genes are TRBV5-1 and TRBJ2-6; no clear D gene. Germline V CDR1 and CDR2: SGHRS, YFSETQ. This CDR3 is built from 14 residues. Trimming cost V 0 bases and J 11 bases, with 12 bases left between them. The CDR3 reads CASSLARAGDVLTF. As DNA, the CDR3 is TGCGCCAGCAGCTTGGCACGGGCAGGCGACGTCCTGACTTTC. The variable domain in full, with the rest retrieved from reference TRBV5-1 and TRBJ2-6, is KAGVTQTPRYLIKTRGQQVTLSCSPISGHRSVSWYQQTPGQGLQFLFEYFSETQRNKGNFPGRFSGRQFSNSRSEMNVSTLELGDSALYLCASSLARAGDVLTFGAGSRLTVL.

J is TRBJ1-5 and V is TRBV10-3; a possible D gene is TRBD1 (6 bases). Trimming removed 4 bases from V and 5 bases from J, with 15 bases in between. CDR1 ENHRY and CDR2 SYGVKD come from the germline V gene. The length of the CDR3 is 15 residues. CDR3 sequence (DNA): TGTGCCATCAGTGCCCACCCACCAGGGGATCAGCCCCAGCATTTT. Amino acids: CAISAHPPGDQPQHF.

This clone was seen once. CDR3 nucleotide sequence: TGTGCCAGCAACCGCGGTGGGCGAGATAACTATGGCTACACCTTC. It codes for CASNRGGRDNYGYTF. J is TRBJ1-2 and V is TRBV19; no firm D call. Between the trimmed V and J ends, which lost 9 bases and 1 base, there was a span of 18 bases. The CDR3 length is 15 residues. The germline gives CDR1 LNHDA, CDR2 SQIVND (reference sequence).

This clone was seen a few times. V gene TRBV19 combines with J gene TRBJ2-5; perhaps TRBD1 as D (6 bases). This CDR3 is 13 amino acids long. CDR1 and CDR2 (germline): LNHDA, SQIVND (reference sequence). V lost 5 bases and J lost 5, with 12 bases in between. The chain's CDR3 is CASSARTAETQYF. CDR3 bases: TGTGCCAGTAGTGCCCGGACAGCGGAGACCCAGTACTTC.

The chain employs TRBV7-9 and TRBJ1-2; D is ambiguous. Germline V gene lookup returns CDR1 SEHNR and CDR2 FQNEAQ (reference sequence). The CDR3 has 13 amino acids. V was cut by 0 bases and J by 4 bases, with 6 bases left in between. The DNA of the CDR3 is TGTGCCAGCAGCTTAGCCCGTTCCTATGGCTACACCTTC. This sequence encodes CASSLARSYGYTF.

The chain has TRBV7-2 and TRBJ2-7; D is perhaps TRBD2 (6 bases). The CDR3 consists of 13 residues. Trimming removed 7 bases from V and 2 bases from J, with 12 bases in between. Per the germline V gene, CDR1 is SGHTA and CDR2 is FQGNSA. The CDR3 reads CASTDLATYEQYF. CDR3 nucleotides: TGTGCCAGCACTGATCTAGCGACCTACGAGCAGTACTTC.

This chain links TRBV7-2 with TRBJ1-2, with D possibly TRBD1 on 6 matching bases. Trimming took 5 bases from V and 8 from J, leaving 15 bases between them. Looked up from germline, CDR1 is SGHTA and CDR2 is FQGNSA. The CDR3 spans 13 residues. The CDR3 region is CASSPDRFGGYTF. DNA for the CDR3: TGTGCCAGCAGCCCCGACAGGTTTGGGGGCTACACCTTC. Supplemented by reference TRBV7-2 and TRBJ1-2, the full variable domain reads GAGVSQSPSNKVTEKGKDVELRCDPISGHTALYWYRQSLGQGLEFLIYFQGNSAPDKSGLPSDRFSAERTGGSVSTLTIQRTQQEDSAVYLCASSPDRFGGYTFGSGTRLTVV.

V usage is TRBV19 and J usage is TRBJ2-1; D is unresolved. CDR3 length: 11 amino acids. Trimming shortened V by 1 base and J by 8 bases, and 3 bases separated the two germline ends. From germline, CDR1 is LNHDA and CDR2 SQIVND (reference sequence). CDR3 sequence: CASSIADEQFF. CDR3 sequence (DNA): TGTGCCAGTAGTATAGCGGATGAGCAGTTCTTC. The whole variable domain, filled in from reference TRBV19 and TRBJ2-1, reads DGGITQSPKYLFRKEGQNVTLSCEQNLNHDAMYWYRQDPGQGLRLIYYSQIVNDFQKGDIAEGYSVSREKKESFPLTVTSAQKNPTAFYLCASSIADEQFFGPGTRLTVL.